This T cell receptor (beta chain) was observed in a study of control samples from healthy donors and cancer patients. This clone was seen more than once but under ten times. The data were produced by immunoSEQ multiplex PCR, yet TCRdb's version contains in-frame clones alone and is incomplete. Here the sample spans around 20,000 clones, approximately 80% being singletons. There are 19 residues in the CDR3. V lost 1 base, J lost 5 bases, and 7 bases stayed unmatched. Germline values: CDR1 SGHTA, CDR2 FQGTGA. The chain recombines TRBV7-3 with TRBJ2-2, with 16 bases that match TRBD2. The clonotype was recovered from an elderly man with head and neck cancer. The sample comprised PBMCs. The CDR3 DNA reads as TGTGCCAGCAGCTTAAAAGGGACTAGCGGGAGGGCCGAAACCGGGGAGCTGTTTTTT. Amino acids: CASSLKGTSGRAETGELFF.